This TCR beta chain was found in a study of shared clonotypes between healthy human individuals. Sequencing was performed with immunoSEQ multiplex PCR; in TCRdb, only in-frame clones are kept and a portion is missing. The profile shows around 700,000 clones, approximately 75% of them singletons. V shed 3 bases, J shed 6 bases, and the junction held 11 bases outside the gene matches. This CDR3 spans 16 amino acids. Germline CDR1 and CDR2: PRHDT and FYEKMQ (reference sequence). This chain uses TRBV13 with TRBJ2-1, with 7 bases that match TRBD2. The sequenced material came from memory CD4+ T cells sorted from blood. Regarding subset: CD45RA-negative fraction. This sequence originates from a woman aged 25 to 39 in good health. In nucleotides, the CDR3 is TGTGCCAGCAGCTTTCGAAGGACTAGAACGATCAATGAGCAGTTCTTC. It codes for CASSFRRTRTINEQFF.